This T cell receptor beta chain was identified in a study of brain metastases from non-small cell lung cancer. Study observations and caveats: Brain metastases had lower T-cell infiltration than primary tumors. Metastases had sparse T cells but largely shared repertoires with primaries. In 50% to 80% of brain metastases, T-cell clones were expanded compared with matched primary tumors.

Of note for this clone: What it binds is unknown.

Using immunoSEQ multiplex PCR, the repertoire was profiled, and TCRdb retains in-frame clones only, with some absent. The sample contains about 16,000 clones, roughly four fifths of which appear only once. Germline V lookup: CDR1 SGHTA, CDR2 FQGNSA. There are 15 residues in the CDR3. V was clipped by 4 bases and J by 9 bases, with 21 bases between them. The sequenced material came from primary lung tumor tissue. The genes are TRBV7-2 and TRBJ2-5; D might be TRBD1 or TRBD2, each matching 6 bases. This receptor was taken from a donor older than 35 with non-small cell lung cancer. For the CDR3, the DNA is TGTGCCAGCAGCTATCTAGGGGGGATGGGAAGGGCCCAGTACTTC. Its translation: CASSYLGGMGRAQYF.